This T cell receptor beta chain was captured in a study of blood T cell repertoires in COVID-19. Background on the study: The United States, Italy and Spain were the sources of the acute and convalescent COVID-19 samples. PBMCs, B-cell-depleted T cells, or T cells provided the cDNA or gDNA that made up the material.

CDR3 length: 14 amino acids. CDR1 and CDR2 (germline): MNHNS, SASEGT. Trimming took 3 bases from V and 2 from J, leaving 10 bases between them. Authors' processing steps: Reference gene primer amplification yielded estimated nucleated cell counts. Using immunoSEQ multiplex PCR, the repertoire was profiled, and TCRdb retains in-frame clones only, with some absent. V, J and clone size were drawn from that table, and D and trimming were deduced from the DNA. The sample lists nearly 60,000 clones, about 83% occurring once. Sequencing was carried out using peripheral blood. The sequence was obtained from a man aged 40-49 years with active COVID-19. V is TRBV6-1 and J is TRBJ1-2, with unresolved D. The CDR3 sequence: CASSDPEVNYGYTF. CDR3 DNA: TGTGCCAGCAGTGACCCTGAGGTCAACTATGGCTACACCTTC.